Below, one TCR beta chain is given with its context. This record comes from a study of shared clonotypes between healthy human individuals. Measured with immunoSEQ multiplex PCR; TCRdb has only the in-frame clones, and not every one. The sample has 400,000 to 600,000 clones, around 96% seen once. CDR3 length: 15 amino acids. CDR1 and CDR2 (germline): MNHEY, SVGAGI. V was clipped by 4 bases and J by 5 bases; unmatched bases: 3. The sequenced sample consisted of naive CD4+ T cells sorted from blood. Subset: CD45RA+ positively selected. V usage is TRBV6-5 and J usage is TRBJ2-2; 11 bases are shared with TRBD2. The TCR was taken from a woman aged 25-40 years in good health. The CDR3 coding sequence is TGTGCCAGCAGTTCACTAGCGGGAGCTACCGGGGAGCTGTTTTTT. Amino acids: CASSSLAGATGELFF.